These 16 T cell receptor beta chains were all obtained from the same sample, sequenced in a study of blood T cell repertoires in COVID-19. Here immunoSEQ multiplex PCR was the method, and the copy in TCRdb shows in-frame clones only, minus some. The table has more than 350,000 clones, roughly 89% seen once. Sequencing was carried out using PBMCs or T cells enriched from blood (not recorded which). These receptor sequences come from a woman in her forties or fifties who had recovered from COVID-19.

CDR3 nucleotides: TGTGCCACCAGCAGAGATCAGGGCGCCCAAGAGACCCAGTACTTC. It yields the protein CATSRDQGAQETQYF. The chain combines TRBV15 with TRBJ2-5; D perhaps matches TRBD1 (5 bases). Germline CDR1 LNHNV, CDR2 YYDKDF (reference sequence). V lost 0 bases and J 1 base, leaving 9 bases between the germline ends. This CDR3 has 15 residues.

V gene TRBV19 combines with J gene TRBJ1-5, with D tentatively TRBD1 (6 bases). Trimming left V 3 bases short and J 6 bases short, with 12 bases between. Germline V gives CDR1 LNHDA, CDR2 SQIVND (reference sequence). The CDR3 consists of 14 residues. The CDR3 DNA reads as TGTGCCAGTAGTATCCGGGGGGCGGCTCAGCCCCAGCATTTT. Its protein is CASSIRGAAQPQHF.

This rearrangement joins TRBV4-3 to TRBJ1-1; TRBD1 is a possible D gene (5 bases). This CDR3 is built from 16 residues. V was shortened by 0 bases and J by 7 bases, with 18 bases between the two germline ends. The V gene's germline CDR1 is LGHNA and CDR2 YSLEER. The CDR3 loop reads CASSQDPNQGSGEAFF. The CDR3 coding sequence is TGCGCCAGCAGCCAAGATCCGAACCAGGGATCGGGTGAAGCTTTCTTT.

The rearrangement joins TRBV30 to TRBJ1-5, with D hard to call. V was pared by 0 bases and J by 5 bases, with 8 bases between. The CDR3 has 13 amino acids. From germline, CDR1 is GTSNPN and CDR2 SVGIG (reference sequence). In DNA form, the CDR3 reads TGTGCCTGGAGTGTACGCGGGGATCAGCCCCAGCATTTT. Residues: CAWSVRGDQPQHF.

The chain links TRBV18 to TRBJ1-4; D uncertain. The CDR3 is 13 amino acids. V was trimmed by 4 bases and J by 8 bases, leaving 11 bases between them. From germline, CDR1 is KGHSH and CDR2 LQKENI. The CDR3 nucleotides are TGTGCCAGCTCACAAGGGAGTGGCGAAAAACTGTTTTTT. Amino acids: CASSQGSGEKLFF. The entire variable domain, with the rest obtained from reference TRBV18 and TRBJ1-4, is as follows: NAGVMQNPRHLVRRRGQEARLRCSPMKGHSHVYWYRQLPEEGLKFMVYLQKENIIDESGMPKERFSAEFPKEGPSILRIQQVVRGDSAAYFCASSQGSGEKLFFGSGTQLSVL.

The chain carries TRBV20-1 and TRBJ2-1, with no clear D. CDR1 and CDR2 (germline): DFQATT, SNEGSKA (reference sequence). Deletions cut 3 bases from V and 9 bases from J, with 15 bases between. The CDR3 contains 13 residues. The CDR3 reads CSASPTRTPEQFF. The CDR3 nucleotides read TGCAGTGCTAGTCCAACCCGCACTCCTGAGCAGTTCTTC.

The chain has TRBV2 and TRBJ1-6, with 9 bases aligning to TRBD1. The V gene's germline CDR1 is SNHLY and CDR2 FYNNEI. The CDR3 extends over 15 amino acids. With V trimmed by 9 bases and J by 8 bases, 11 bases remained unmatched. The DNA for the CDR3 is TGTGCCAGTACCCGGGACAGGGAAATCGATTCACCCCTCCACTTT. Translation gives CASTRDREIDSPLHF.

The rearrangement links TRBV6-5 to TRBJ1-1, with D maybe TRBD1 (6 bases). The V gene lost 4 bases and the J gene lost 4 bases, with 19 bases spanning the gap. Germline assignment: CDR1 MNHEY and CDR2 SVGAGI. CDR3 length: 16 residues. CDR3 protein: CASSFTGFLAATEAFF. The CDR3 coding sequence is TGTGCCAGCAGTTTCACAGGGTTTTTGGCTGCCACTGAAGCTTTCTTT.

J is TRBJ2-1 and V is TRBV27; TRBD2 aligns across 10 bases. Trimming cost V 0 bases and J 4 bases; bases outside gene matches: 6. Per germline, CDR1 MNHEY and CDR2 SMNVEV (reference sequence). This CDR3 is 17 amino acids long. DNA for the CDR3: TGTGCCAGCAGTTTATCGAGGCGGACTAGCGGATACAATGAGCAGTTCTTC. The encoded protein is CASSLSRRTSGYNEQFF.

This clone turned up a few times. The CDR3 DNA is TGTGCCACCAGCAGAGTGAGGTCACCCCTCCACTTT. Translation gives CATSRVRSPLHF. The genes are TRBV15 and TRBJ1-6, with unresolved D. Trimming stripped 1 base from V and 10 bases from J, with 5 bases between. This CDR3 contains 12 residues. Germline V CDR1 and CDR2: LNHNV, YYDKDF (reference sequence).

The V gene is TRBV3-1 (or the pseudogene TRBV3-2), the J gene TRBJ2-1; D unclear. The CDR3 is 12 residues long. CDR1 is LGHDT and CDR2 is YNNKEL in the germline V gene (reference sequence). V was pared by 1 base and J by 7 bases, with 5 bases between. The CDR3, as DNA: TGTGCCAGCAGCCAAGTTATGAATGAGCAGTTCTTC. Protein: CASSQVMNEQFF.

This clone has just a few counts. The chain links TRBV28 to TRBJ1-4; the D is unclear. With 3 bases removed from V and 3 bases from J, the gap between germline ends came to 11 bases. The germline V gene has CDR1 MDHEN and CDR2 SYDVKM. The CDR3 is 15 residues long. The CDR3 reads CASSLPGLPNEKLFF. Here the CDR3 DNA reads TGTGCCAGCAGTTTGCCTGGGCTTCCTAATGAAAAACTGTTTTTT.

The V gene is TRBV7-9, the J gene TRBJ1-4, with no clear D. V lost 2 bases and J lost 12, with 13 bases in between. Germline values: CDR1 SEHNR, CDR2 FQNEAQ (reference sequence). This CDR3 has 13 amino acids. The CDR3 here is CASSLSTRLELFF. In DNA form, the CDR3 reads TGTGCCAGCAGCTTATCGACTAGATTGGAACTGTTTTTT.

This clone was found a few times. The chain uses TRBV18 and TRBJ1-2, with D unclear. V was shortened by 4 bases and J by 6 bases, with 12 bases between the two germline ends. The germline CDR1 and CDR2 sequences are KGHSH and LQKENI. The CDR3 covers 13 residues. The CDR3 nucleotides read TGTGCCAGCTCACTGACGGGAGTGGATGGCTACACCTTC. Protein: CASSLTGVDGYTF.

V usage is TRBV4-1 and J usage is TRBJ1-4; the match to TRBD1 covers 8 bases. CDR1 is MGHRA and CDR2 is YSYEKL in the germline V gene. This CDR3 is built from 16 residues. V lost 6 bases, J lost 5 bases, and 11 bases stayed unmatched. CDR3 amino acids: CASRLTGAPLNEKLFF. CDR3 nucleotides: TGCGCCAGCAGACTGACAGGGGCTCCACTCAATGAAAAACTGTTTTTT.

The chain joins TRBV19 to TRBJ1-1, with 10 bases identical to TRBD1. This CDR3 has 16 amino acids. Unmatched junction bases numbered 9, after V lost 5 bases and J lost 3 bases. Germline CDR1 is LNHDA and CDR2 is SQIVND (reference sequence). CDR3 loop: CASSPRQGALYTEAFF. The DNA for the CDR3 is TGTGCCAGTAGTCCCCGACAGGGGGCTTTGTACACTGAAGCTTTCTTT.